Below, 2 T cell receptor beta chains from the same sample are listed, as sequenced in a study of blood T cell repertoires in COVID-19. Repertoires were generated with immunoSEQ multiplex PCR, while TCRdb's copy carries only in-frame clones and drops some. This table holds roughly 240,000 clones, roughly 82% found once. The sequenced material came from peripheral blood. Receptor source: a woman in her sixties or seventies with acute or convalescent COVID-19.

V usage is TRBV19 and J usage is TRBJ2-1; TRBD1 agrees at 7 bases. Germline-derived CDR1 and CDR2 are LNHDA and SQIVND (reference sequence). With 7 bases clipped from V and 2 bases from J, the junction kept 8 bases outside the gene matches. This CDR3 contains 15 residues. Here the CDR3 reads CASTPAQGAYNEQFF. CDR3 DNA: TGTGCCAGTACTCCAGCCCAGGGGGCCTACAATGAGCAGTTCTTC.

The genes are TRBV28 and TRBJ1-4; 7 bases are shared with TRBD1. Trimming at V came to 4 bases and at J to 7 bases, leaving 6 bases not matched to a gene. This CDR3 has 14 residues. CDR1 is MDHEN, CDR2 SYDVKM, per germline. For the CDR3, the DNA is TGTGCCAGCAGTTCCGGGACAGCGGTTGAAAAACTGTTTTTT. As protein: CASSSGTAVEKLFF.